This T cell receptor (beta chain) was recorded in a study of T-cell reconstitution after alpha-beta-depleted transplantation in children. Whole-study results and caveats: The authors attributed T-cell counts and diversity one year after transplant mostly to newly produced T cells. By about two months after transplant, alpha-beta T cells reportedly arose from several hundred graft clones that had expanded. There were some patients whose high TCRbeta diversity at day 60 came from surviving recipient T cells and thymic progenitors.

The authors prepared the TCRbeta library with unique molecular identifiers. TCRdb reprocessed the PCR reads via MiXCR and lists one record per CDR3 protein. The sample gives about 70,000 distinct CDR3 sequences, under 13% of which show up once; about 13% is in the top ten. The V gene lost 5 bases and the J gene lost 4 bases, with 14 bases spanning the gap. This CDR3 region has 15 residues. Germline CDR1 reads MNHEY; CDR2 reads SMNVEV (reference sequence). In this sample, this clonotype turned up many times. As yet, its antigen is unknown. The sequencing here drew on PBMCs, taken before TCRalphabeta/CD19-depleted stem cell transplant. The sequence was obtained from a boy aged 5-17 years with acute myeloid leukemia, due to receive a stem cell transplant. The chain uses TRBV27 and TRBJ2-2, with a weak D call TRBD1 (6 bases). The CDR3 protein is CASSPWTASTGELFF. Written as DNA, the CDR3 is TGTGCCAGCAGTCCTTGGACAGCAAGCACCGGGGAGCTGTTTTTT.